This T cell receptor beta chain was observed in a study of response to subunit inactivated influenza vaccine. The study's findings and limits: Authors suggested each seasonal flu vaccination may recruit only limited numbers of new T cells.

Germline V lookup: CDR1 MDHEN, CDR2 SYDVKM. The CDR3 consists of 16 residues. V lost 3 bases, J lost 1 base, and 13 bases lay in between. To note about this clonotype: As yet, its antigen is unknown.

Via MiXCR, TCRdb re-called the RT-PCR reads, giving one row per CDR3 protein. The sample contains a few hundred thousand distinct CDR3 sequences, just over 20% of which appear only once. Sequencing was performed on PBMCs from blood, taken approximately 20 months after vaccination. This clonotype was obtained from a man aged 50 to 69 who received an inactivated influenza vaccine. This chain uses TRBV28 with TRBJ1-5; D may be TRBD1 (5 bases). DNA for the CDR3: TGTGCCAGCAGTTTGTCCGGGGGTCCGAGCAATCAGCCCCAGCATTTT. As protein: CASSLSGGPSNQPQHF.